This T cell receptor (beta chain) was documented in a study of OX40 agonist ivuxolimab in advanced cancers. In the study overall: The study treated patients with ivuxolimab, an agonistic anti-OX40 (CD134) antibody. Hepatocellular carcinoma, melanoma, renal cell or head and neck cancer affected the dose-escalation patients. Every 2 weeks, ivuxolimab was infused into the patients intravenously at between 0.01 and 10 mg/kg.

Germline V gene lookup returns CDR1 KGHSH and CDR2 LQKENI. With 0 bases clipped from V and 5 bases from J, the junction kept 1 base outside the gene matches. The CDR3 is made up of 14 amino acids. The table came from immunoSEQ multiplex PCR; TCRdb's copy has only in-frame clones and leaves some out. The data show fewer than 65,000 clones, approximately 90% seen once. The sequencing used CD4+ or CD8+ T cells sorted from blood, collected in a trial of the OX40 agonist ivuxolimab. The J gene is TRBJ1-2, the V gene TRBV18; 9 positions agree with TRBD1. The TCR sequence derives from an adult with an advanced solid tumor such as melanoma, head and neck, liver or kidney cancer. Here the CDR3 DNA reads TGTGCCAGCTCACCACCGGGACAGGGATATGGCTACACCTTC. Residues: CASSPPGQGYGYTF.